This TCR beta chain was recovered during a study of T-cell memory formation after mild COVID-19. The V gene end was trimmed by 1 base and the J gene end by 7 bases; junction bases not matched to a gene: 5. The CDR3 contains 14 residues. The germline V gene has CDR1 SGHTA and CDR2 FQGTGA. This clonotype was counted many times. The authors produced TCR alpha and TCR beta cDNA libraries with sample barcodes and UMIs by 5'RACE using constant-segment primers. Using its own MiXCR run on the 5' RACE reads, TCRdb lists one record per CDR3 protein. The table shows a few hundred thousand distinct CDR3 sequences, with around 16% occurring only once.

Material for sequencing was PBMCs or a T cell subset sorted from them (not recorded which). This clonotype originated in a man aged 18 to 29 who had mild COVID-19 (a few samples of this study predate the infection). Cell type and time point are not known. The chain recombines TRBV7-3 with TRBJ2-3; the match to TRBD2 covers 7 bases. CDR3 region: CASSLSAGDYTQYF. The CDR3, as DNA: TGTGCCAGCAGCTTAAGCGCGGGGGATTATACGCAGTATTTT.